This TCR beta chain was found in a study of cytomegalovirus exposure and HLA in healthy donors. Study overall: A previous analysis identified 95 million to 130 million unique TCR beta sequences derived from 180 million or so T cells.

Researchers ran the PCR with 60 Vbeta and 13 Jbeta primers. This table comes from immunoSEQ multiplex PCR, and its TCRdb copy is limited to in-frame clones, with some not included. The sample gives 150,000 or so clones, about two thirds of which show up once; 1.5% to 2% is in the top ten. V lost 5 bases and J lost 2, with 18 bases in between. This CDR3 is built from 15 residues. In germline, CDR1 is SQVTM, CDR2 ANQGSEA. In this sample, this clone turned up a few times. Antigen unknown. Study-level results: Later analysis identified a missense DCLRE1C variant that was linked to TCR beta V- and J-gene trimming. In a later analysis, most CMV-associated TCR beta chains appeared HLA-restricted. Fewer N-insertions (relative to the approximately 700-donor mean) were reportedly seen in an Asian-associated ancestry cluster in a later analysis.

The V call is TRBV29-1, the J call TRBJ1-1, with D possibly TRBD1 on 6 matching bases. This receptor was taken from a woman aged 18-30 years in good health and CMV-seronegative. Sequenced: PBMCs. In DNA form, the CDR3 reads TGCAGCGTTAAACGGGACACCTCGAGTAACACTGAAGCTTTCTTT. It is translated as CSVKRDTSSNTEAFF.